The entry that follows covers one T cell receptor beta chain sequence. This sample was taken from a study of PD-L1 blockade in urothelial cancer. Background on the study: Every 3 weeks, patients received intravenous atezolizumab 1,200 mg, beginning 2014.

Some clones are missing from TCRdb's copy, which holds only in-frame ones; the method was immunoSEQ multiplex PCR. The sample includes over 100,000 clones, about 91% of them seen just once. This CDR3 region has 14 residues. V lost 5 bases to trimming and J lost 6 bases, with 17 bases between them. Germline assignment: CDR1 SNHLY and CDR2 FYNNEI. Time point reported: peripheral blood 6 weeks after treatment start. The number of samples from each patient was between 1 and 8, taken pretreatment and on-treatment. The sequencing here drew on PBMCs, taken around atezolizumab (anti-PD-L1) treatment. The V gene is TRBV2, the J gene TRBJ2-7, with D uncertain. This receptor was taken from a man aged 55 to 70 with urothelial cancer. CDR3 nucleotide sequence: TGTGCCAGCAGTCGGTCCCTTTCCCCCGGCGAGCAGTACTTC. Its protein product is CASSRSLSPGEQYF.